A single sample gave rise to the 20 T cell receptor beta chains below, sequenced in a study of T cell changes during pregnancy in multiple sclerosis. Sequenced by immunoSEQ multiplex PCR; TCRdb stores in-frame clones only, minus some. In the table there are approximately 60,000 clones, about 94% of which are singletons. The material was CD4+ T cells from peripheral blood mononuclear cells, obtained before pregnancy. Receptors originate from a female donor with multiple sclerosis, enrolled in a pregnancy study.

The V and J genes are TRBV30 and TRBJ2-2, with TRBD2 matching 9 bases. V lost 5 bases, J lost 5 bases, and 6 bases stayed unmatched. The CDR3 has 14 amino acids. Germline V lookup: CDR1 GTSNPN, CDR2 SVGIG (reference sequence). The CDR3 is CAWGSGSGTGELFF. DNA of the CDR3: TGTGCCTGGGGTAGCGGGAGTGGGACCGGGGAGCTGTTTTTT.

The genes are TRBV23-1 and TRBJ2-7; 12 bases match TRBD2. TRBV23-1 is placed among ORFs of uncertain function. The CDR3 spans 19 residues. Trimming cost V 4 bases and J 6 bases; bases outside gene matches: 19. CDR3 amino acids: CASSPKPHRGASGRGEQYF. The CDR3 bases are TGCGCCAGCAGTCCGAAACCCCATAGGGGGGCTAGCGGGAGGGGCGAGCAGTACTTC.

The CDR3 DNA follows: TGTGCCAGCAGCTTAGGGGCTAGCGGGAGGATGGAGTTTAATGAGCAGTTCTTC. Encoded protein: CASSLGASGRMEFNEQFF. J is TRBJ2-1 and V is TRBV7-9, with 11 bases that match TRBD2. Per germline, CDR1 SEHNR and CDR2 FQNEAQ (reference sequence). This CDR3 is built from 18 residues. The ends lost 1 base at V and 7 bases at J; junction bases unmatched: 12.

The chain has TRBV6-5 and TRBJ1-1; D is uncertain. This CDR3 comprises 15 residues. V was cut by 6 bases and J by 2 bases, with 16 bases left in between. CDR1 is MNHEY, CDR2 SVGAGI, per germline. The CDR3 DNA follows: TGTGCCAGCAGCCAGGAGGGTCAGTACAACACTGAAGCTTTCTTT. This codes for CASSQEGQYNTEAFF.

The CDR3 DNA reads as TGTGCCAGTAGATCGGCGACAGCTAACTATGGCTACACCTTC. Its protein is CASRSATANYGYTF. The chain links TRBV19 to TRBJ1-2, with a weak D call TRBD1 (5 bases). The CDR3 sequence is 14 residues long. CDR1 and CDR2 (germline): LNHDA, SQIVND (reference sequence). V lost 6 bases and J 0 bases, leaving 11 bases between the germline ends. The whole variable domain, filled in from reference TRBV19 and TRBJ1-2, reads DGGITQSPKYLFRKEGQNVTLSCEQNLNHDAMYWYRQDPGQGLRLIYYSQIVNDFQKGDIAEGYSVSREKKESFPLTVTSAQKNPTAFYLCASRSATANYGYTFGSGTRLTVV.

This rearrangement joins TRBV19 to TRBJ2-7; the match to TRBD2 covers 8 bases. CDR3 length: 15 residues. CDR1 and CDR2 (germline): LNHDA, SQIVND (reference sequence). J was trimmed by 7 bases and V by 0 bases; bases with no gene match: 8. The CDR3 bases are TGTGCCAGTAGTATAGATCGGCGGGGGGCGTCGGAGCAGTACTTC. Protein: CASSIDRRGASEQYF.

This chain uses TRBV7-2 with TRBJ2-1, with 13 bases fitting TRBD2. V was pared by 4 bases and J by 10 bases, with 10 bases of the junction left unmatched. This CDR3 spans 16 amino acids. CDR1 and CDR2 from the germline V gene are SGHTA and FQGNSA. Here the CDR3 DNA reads TGTGCCAGCAGCTCGCAGGAACTAGCGGGAGGGCGAGAGCAGTTCTTC. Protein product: CASSSQELAGGREQFF.

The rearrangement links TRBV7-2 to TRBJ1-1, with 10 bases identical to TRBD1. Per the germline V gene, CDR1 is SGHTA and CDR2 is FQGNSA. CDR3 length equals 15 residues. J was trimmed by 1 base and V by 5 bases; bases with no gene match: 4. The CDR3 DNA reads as TGTGCCAGCAGCCAGGACAGGGGGAGGAACACTGAAGCTTTCTTT. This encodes CASSQDRGRNTEAFF.

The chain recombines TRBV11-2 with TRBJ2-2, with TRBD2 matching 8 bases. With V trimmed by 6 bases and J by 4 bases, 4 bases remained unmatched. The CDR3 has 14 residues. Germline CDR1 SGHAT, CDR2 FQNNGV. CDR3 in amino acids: CASSSSGSTGELFF. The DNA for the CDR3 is TGTGCCAGCAGTTCAAGCGGGAGCACCGGGGAGCTGTTTTTT.

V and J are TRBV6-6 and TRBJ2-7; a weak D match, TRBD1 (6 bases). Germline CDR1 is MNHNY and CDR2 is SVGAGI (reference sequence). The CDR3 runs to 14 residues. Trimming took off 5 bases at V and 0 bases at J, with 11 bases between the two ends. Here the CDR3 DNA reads TGTGCCAGCAGTGCCGCAGGGGTCTCCTACGAGCAGTACTTC. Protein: CASSAAGVSYEQYF.

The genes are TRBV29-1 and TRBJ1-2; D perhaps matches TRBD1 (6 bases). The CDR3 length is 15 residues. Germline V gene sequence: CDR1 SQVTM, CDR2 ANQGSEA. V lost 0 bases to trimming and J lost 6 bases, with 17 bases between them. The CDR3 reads CSVEDRPSGVDGYTF. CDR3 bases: TGCAGCGTTGAAGATCGCCCCTCAGGGGTTGATGGCTACACCTTC.

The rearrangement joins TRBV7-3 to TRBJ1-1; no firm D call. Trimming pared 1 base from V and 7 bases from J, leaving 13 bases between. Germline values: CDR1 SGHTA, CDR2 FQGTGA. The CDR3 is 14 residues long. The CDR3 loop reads CASSLNTAAGEAFF. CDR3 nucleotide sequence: TGTGCCAGCAGCTTAAACACGGCAGCAGGTGAAGCTTTCTTT.

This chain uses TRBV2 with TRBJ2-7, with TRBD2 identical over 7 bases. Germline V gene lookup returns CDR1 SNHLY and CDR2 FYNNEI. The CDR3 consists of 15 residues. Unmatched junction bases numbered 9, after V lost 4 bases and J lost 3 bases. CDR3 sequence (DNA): TGTGCCAGCAGTGGGACTAGAATTGGGGTCTACGAGCAGTACTTC. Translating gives CASSGTRIGVYEQYF.

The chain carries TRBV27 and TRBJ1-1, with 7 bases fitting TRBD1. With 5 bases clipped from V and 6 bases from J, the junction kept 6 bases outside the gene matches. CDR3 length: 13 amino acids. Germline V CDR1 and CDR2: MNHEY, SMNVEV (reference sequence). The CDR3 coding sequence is TGTGCCAGCAGTCTAAACAGGGGTCCTGAAGCTTTCTTT. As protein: CASSLNRGPEAFF.

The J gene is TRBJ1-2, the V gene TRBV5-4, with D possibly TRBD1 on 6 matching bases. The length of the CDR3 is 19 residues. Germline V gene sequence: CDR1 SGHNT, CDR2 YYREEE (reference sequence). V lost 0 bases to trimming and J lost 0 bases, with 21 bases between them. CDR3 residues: CASSLGPSPGDFSNYGYTF. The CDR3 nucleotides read TGTGCCAGCAGCTTGGGCCCTTCCCCAGGGGATTTTTCTAACTATGGCTACACCTTC.

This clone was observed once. The CDR3 is CASRGELAGYNEQFF. In nucleotides, the CDR3 is TGTGCCAGCAGGGGGGAACTAGCGGGATACAATGAGCAGTTCTTC. The chain carries TRBV11-2 and TRBJ2-1, with 10 bases identical to TRBD2. The trim removed 6 bases at V and 4 bases at J, leaving 6 bases unmatched. This CDR3 comprises 15 residues. Germline values: CDR1 SGHAT, CDR2 FQNNGV.

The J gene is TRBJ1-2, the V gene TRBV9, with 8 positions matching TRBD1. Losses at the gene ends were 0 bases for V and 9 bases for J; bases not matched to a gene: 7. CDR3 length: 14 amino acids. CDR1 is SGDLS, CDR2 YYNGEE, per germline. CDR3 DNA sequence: TGTGCCAGCAGCGTAGAGGGACAGGATTTTAGCTACACCTTC. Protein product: CASSVEGQDFSYTF.

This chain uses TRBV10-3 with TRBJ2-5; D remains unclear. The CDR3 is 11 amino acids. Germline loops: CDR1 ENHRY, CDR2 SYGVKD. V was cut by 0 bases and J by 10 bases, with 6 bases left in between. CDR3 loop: CAISESRIQYF. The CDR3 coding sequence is TGTGCCATCAGTGAGTCGCGTATCCAGTACTTC.

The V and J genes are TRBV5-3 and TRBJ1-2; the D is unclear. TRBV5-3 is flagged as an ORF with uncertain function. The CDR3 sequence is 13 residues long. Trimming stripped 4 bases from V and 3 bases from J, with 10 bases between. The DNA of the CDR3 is TGTGCCAGAAGCGTCGGTCATTACTATGGCTACACCTTC. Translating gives CARSVGHYYGYTF.

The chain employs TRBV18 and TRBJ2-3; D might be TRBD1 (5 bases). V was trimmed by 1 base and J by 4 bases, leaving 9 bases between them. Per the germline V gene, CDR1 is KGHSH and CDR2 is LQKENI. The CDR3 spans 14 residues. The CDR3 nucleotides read TGTGCCAGCTCACCACAGGGGTTGGCAGATACGCAGTATTTT. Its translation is CASSPQGLADTQYF.